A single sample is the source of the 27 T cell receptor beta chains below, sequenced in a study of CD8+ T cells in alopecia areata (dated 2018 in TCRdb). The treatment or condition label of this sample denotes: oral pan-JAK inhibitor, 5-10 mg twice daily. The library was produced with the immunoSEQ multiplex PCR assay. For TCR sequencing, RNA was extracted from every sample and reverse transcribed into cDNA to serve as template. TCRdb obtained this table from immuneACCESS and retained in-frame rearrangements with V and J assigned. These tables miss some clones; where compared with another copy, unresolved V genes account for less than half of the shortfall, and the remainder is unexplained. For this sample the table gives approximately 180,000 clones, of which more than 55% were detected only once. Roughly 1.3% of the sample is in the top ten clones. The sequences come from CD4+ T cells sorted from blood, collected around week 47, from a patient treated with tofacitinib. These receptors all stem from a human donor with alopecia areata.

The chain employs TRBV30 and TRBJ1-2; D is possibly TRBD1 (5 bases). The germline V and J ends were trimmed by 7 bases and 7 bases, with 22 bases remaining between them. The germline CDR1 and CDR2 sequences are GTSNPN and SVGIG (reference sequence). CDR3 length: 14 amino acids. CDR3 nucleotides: TGTGCCTCTGTACCCCAGGGCGATTCGGTTGGCTACACCTTC. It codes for CASVPQGDSVGYTF.

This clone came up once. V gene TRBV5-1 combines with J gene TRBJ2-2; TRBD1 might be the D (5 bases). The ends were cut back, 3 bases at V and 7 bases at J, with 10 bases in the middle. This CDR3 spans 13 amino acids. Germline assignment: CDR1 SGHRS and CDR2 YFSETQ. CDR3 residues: CASSSGPLGELFF. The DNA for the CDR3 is TGCGCCAGCAGCTCAGGGCCTCTCGGGGAGCTGTTTTTT.

The CDR3: CASSQCGGKSQPQHF. The CDR3 DNA reads TGCGCCAGCAGTCAATGCGGGGGCAAAAGTCAGCCCCAGCATTTT. The chain is built from TRBV23-1 and TRBJ1-5, with D possibly TRBD1 on 6 matching bases. TRBV23-1 is an open reading frame whose function is uncertain. The V end was cut by 1 base, the J end by 6 bases, with 13 bases between. The CDR3 is made up of 15 amino acids.

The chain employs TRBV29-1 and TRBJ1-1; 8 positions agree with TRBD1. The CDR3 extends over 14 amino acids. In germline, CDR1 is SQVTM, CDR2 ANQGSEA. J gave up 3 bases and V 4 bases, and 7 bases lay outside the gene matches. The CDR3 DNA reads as TGCAGCGTTGTTGTACAGGGGGTTTACACTGAAGCTTTCTTT. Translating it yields CSVVVQGVYTEAFF.

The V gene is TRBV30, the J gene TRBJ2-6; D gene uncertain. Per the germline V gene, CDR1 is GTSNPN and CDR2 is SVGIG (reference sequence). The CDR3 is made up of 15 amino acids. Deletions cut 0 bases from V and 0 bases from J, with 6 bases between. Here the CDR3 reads CAWSVGVSGANVLTF. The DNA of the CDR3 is TGTGCCTGGAGTGTAGGTGTCTCTGGGGCCAACGTCCTGACTTTC.

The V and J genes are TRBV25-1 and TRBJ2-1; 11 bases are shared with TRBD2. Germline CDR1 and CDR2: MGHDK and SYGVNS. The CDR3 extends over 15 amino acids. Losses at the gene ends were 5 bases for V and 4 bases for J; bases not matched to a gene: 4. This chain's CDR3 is CASSPLAGGYNEQFF. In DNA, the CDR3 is TGTGCCAGCAGTCCCCTAGCGGGGGGTTACAATGAGCAGTTCTTC.

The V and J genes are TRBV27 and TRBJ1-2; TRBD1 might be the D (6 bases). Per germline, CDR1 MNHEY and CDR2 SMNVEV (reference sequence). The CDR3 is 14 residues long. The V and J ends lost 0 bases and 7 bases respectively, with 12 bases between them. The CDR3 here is CASSLSHRVGGYTF. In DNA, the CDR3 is TGTGCCAGCAGTTTATCTCACAGGGTGGGTGGCTACACCTTC.

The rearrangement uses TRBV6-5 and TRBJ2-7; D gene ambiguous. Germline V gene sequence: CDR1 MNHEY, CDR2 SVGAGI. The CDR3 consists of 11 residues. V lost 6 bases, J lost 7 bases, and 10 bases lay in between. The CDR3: CASSLLGEQYF. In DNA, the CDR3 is TGTGCCAGCAGCCTACTGGGGGAGCAGTACTTC.

Written as DNA, the CDR3 is TGTGCCAGCTCACAACCGGACAGGGGAGGGCAAGAGACCCAGTACTTC. Protein sequence: CASSQPDRGGQETQYF. The chain has TRBV18 and TRBJ2-5; 9 positions agree with TRBD1. In germline, CDR1 is KGHSH, CDR2 LQKENI. The V segment lost 4 bases and the J segment 2 bases; nucleotides outside the gene matches: 8. The CDR3 extends over 16 amino acids.

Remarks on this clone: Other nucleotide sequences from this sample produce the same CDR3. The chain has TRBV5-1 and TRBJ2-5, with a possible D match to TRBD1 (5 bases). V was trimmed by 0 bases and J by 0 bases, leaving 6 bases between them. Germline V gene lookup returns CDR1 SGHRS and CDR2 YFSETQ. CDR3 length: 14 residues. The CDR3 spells CASSLGQNQETQYF. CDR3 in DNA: TGCGCCAGCAGCTTGGGACAGAACCAAGAGACCCAGTACTTC.

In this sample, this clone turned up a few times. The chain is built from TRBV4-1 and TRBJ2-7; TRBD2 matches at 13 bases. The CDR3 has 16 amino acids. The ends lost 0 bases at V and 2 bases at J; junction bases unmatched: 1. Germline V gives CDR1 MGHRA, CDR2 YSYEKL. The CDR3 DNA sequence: TGCGCCAGCAGCCAAGAGACTAGCGGGGGGCCCTACGAGCAGTACTTC. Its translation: CASSQETSGGPYEQYF.

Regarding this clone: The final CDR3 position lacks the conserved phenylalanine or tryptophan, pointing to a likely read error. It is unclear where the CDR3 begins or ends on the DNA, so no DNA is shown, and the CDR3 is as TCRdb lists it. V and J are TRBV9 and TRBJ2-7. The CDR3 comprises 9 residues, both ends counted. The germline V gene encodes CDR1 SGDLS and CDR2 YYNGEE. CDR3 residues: CASSAIGWP.

The CDR3 region has the DNA TGCGCCAGCAGCTTGGACAGCAGTACTGAAGCTTTCTTT. This encodes CASSLDSSTEAFF. The genes are TRBV5-1 and TRBJ1-1; unclear D gene. The CDR3 is 13 residues long. Trimming pared 0 bases from V and 5 bases from J, leaving 8 bases between. The germline V gene encodes CDR1 SGHRS and CDR2 YFSETQ.

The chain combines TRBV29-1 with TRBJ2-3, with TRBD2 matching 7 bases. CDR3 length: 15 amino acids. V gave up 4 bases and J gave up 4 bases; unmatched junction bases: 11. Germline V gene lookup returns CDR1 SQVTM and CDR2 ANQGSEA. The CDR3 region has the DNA TGCAGCGTTGGGTTTTCGGCGGGGGTGGCAGATACGCAGTATTTT. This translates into CSVGFSAGVADTQYF.

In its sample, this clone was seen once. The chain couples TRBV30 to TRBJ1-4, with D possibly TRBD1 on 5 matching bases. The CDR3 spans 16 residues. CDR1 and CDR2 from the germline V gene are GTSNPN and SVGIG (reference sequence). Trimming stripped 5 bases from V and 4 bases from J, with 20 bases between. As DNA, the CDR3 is TGTGCCTGGGGGGACGGATTACGTACCGATAATGAAAAACTGTTTTTT. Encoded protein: CAWGDGLRTDNEKLFF.

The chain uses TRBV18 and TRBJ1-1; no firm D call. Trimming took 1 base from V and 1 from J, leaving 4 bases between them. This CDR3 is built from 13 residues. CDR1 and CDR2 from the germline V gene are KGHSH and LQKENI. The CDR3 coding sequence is TGTGCCAGCTCACCACGGGGGAACACTGAAGCTTTCTTT. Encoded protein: CASSPRGNTEAFF. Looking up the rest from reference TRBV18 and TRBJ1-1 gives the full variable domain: NAGVMQNPRHLVRRRGQEARLRCSPMKGHSHVYWYRQLPEEGLKFMVYLQKENIIDESGMPKERFSAEFPKEGPSILRIQQVVRGDSAAYFCASSPRGNTEAFFGQGTRLTVV.

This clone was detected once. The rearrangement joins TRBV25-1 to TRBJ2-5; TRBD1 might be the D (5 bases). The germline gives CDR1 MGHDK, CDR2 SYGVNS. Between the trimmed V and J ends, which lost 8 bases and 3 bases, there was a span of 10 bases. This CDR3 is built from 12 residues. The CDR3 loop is CASLGVEETQYF. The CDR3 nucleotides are TGTGCCAGCCTAGGGGTAGAAGAGACCCAGTACTTC.

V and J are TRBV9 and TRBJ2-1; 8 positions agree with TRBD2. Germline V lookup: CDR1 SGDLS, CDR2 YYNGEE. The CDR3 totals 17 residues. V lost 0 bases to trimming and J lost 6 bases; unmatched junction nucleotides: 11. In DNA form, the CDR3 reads TGTGCCAGCAGCGTAGGGGCGGGGGGCCCCGTTGCCAATGAGCAGTTCTTC. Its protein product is CASSVGAGGPVANEQFF.

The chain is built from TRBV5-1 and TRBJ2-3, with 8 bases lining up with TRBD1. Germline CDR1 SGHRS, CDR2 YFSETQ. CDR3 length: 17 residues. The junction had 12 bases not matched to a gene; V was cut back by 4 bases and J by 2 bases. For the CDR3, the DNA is TGCGCCAGCAGCGCGGGCGTCGGACAGGGAACCACAGATACGCAGTATTTT. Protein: CASSAGVGQGTTDTQYF.

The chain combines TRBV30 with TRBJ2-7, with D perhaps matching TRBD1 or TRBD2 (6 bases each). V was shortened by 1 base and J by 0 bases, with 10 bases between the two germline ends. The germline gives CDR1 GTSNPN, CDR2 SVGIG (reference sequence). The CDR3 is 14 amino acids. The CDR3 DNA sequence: TGTGCCTGGAGTGGGAGGGGGTCCTCCTACGAGCAGTACTTC. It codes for CAWSGRGSSYEQYF.

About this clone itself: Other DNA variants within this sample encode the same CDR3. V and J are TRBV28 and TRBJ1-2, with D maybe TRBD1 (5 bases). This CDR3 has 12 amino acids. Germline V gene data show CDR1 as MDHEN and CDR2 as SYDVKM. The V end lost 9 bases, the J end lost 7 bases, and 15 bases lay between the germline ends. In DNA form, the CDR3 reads TGTGCCAGTCACGGGACGCGTCTTGGCTACACCTTC. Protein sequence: CASHGTRLGYTF.

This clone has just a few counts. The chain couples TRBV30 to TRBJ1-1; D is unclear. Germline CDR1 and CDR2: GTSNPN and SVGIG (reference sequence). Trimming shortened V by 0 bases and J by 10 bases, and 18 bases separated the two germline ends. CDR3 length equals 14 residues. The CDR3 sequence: CAWSVRWGTVGAFF. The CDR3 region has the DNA TGTGCCTGGAGTGTCCGATGGGGTACAGTAGGAGCTTTCTTT.

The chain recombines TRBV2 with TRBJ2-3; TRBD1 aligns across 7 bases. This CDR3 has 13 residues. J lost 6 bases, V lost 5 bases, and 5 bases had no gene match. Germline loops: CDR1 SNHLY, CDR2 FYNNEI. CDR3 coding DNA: TGTGCCAGCAGTCAGTCCAGGGGGGATACGCAGTATTTT. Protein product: CASSQSRGDTQYF.

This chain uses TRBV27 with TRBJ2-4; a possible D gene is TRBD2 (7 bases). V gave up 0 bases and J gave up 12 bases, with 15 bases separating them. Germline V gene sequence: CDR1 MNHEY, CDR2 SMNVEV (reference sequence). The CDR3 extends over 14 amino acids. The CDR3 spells CASSLSGGTKAQYF. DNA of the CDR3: TGTGCCAGCAGTTTATCGGGGGGGACAAAAGCTCAGTACTTC.

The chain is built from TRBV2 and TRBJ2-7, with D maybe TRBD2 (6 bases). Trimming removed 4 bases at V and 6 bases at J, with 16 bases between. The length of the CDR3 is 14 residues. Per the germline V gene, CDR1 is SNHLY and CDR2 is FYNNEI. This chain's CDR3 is CASSVGVRGGEQYF. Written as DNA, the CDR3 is TGTGCCAGCAGTGTGGGAGTGAGGGGAGGCGAGCAGTACTTC.

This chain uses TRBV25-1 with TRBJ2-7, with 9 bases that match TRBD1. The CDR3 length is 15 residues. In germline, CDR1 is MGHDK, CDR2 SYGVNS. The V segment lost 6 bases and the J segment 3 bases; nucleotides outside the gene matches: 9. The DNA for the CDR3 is TGTGCCAGCAGGGGGACAGGGTTACGCGGCTACGAGCAGTACTTC. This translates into CASRGTGLRGYEQYF.

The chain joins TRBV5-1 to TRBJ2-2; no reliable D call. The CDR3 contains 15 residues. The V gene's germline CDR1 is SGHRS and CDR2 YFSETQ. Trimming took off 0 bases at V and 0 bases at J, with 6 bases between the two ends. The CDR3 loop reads CASSLGSANTGELFF. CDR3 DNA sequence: TGCGCCAGCAGCTTGGGATCAGCGAACACCGGGGAGCTGTTTTTT.